This T cell receptor (beta chain) is from a study of cytomegalovirus exposure and HLA in healthy donors. Primers included in the PCR were 60 Vbeta and 13 Jbeta primers. TCRdb's table, derived via immunoSEQ multiplex PCR, lists solely in-frame clones and lacks some. Of some 210,000 clones listed, 87% are singletons. The CDR3 totals 20 residues. Germline-derived CDR1 and CDR2 are MGHRA and YSYEKL. Trimming at V came to 2 bases and at J to 0 bases, leaving 18 bases not matched to a gene. This receptor was taken from a man aged 30 to 45 in good health and CMV-seronegative. The sample consisted of PBMCs. The gene calls are TRBV4-1 and TRBJ1-1; the match to TRBD1 covers 7 bases. The CDR3, as DNA: TGCGCCAGCAGCCAATGGTCGCATCAGGTCGGGACAGCCGTGAACACTGAAGCTTTCTTT. It translates to CASSQWSHQVGTAVNTEAFF.